These T cell receptor beta chains were read from a single sample in a study of T cell responses to AZD1222 COVID-19 vaccine. Some clones are missing from TCRdb's copy, which holds only in-frame ones; the method was immunoSEQ multiplex PCR. The data hold more than 95,000 clones, with roughly 91% observed a single time. The specimen was peripheral blood, collected on day 0 of AZD1222 vaccination. These receptor sequences come from an adult in good health. CDR3s include the opening cysteine and the closing phenylalanine or tryptophan. A D gene is named only where the DNA matches it firmly. A row's size may be missing; if present it is once, few, many or a size class.

j_call,clone_size,d_call,v_call,cdr3_aa,cdr3_nt
TRBJ1-4,.,TRBD1,TRBV5-1,CASSAGQGVQKLFF,TGCGCCAGCAGCGCGGGACAGGGGGTCCAAAAACTGTTTTTT
TRBJ1-2,.,.,TRBV29-1,CSSSGGENGYTF,TGCAGCTCATCCGGGGGGGAGAATGGCTACACCTTC
TRBJ1-2,.,.,TRBV6-5,CASSRDTHNYGYTF,TGTGCCAGCAGCCGGGACACTCATAACTATGGCTACACCTTC
TRBJ2-2,.,.,TRBV18,CASSPLTGNTGELFF,TGTGCCAGCTCACCACTAACTGGGAACACCGGGGAGCTGTTTTTT
TRBJ1-1,once,.,TRBV7-2,CASSLFQGNTEAFF,TGTGCCAGCAGCTTATTCCAGGGTAACACTGAAGCTTTCTTT
TRBJ2-2,.,TRBD2,TRBV9,CASSPEGTRDTGELFF,TGTGCCAGCAGCCCAGAAGGGACTAGAGATACCGGGGAGCTGTTTTTT
TRBJ1-2,.,.,TRBV6-5,CASRDRGWGYTF,TGTGCCAGCAGAGACAGAGGGTGGGGCTACACCTTC
TRBJ1-3,few,.,TRBV11-2,CASSSLSNTIYF,TGTGCCAGCAGCTCGTTGTCCAACACCATATATTTT
TRBJ1-3,.,.,TRBV23-1,CASSQLRDSPGNTIYF,TGCGCCAGCAGTCAATTGAGGGACTCACCTGGAAACACCATATATTTT
TRBJ2-2,.,TRBD1,TRBV18,CASSRDRDSAGELFF,TGTGCCAGCTCCCGGGACAGGGATTCTGCCGGGGAGCTGTTTTTT
TRBJ1-3,.,.,TRBV7-6,CASSPGAGNTIYF,TGTGCCAGCAGCCCCGGCGCTGGAAACACCATATATTTT